Given below is one T cell receptor beta chain in context. Its antigen is not known. As it was prepared, the TCRbeta library received unique molecular identifiers. TCRdb called the PCR reads again in MiXCR, with one record for every CDR3 protein. The repertoire holds around 230,000 distinct CDR3 sequences, with more than 15% as singletons. These data are taken from a study of T-cell reconstitution after alpha-beta-depleted transplantation in children. Study outcomes and limitations: Hyperexpanded clones declined; after one year, newly produced T cells mostly supplied diversity. Surviving thymic progenitors and recipient T cells were the source of high TCRbeta diversity at day 60 in some patients. Reportedly, roughly two months post-transplant, alpha-beta T cells arose from several hundred expanded graft clones.

The CDR3 totals 13 residues. Germline loops: CDR1 MNHEY, CDR2 SMNVEV (reference sequence). V dropped 8 bases and J dropped 2 bases, with 12 bases sitting between them. This chain connects TRBV27 to TRBJ1-2, with a possible D match to TRBD1 (6 bases). The sequencing used PBMCs, mostly from graft donor cells, collected 360 days after TCRalphabeta/CD19-depleted stem cell transplant. This clonotype originated in a male patient aged 2-15 years who had a stem cell transplant for acute lymphoblastic leukemia, so the T cells may come from the graft donor. Here the CDR3 DNA reads TGTGCCAGCCGTCTAACAGGGAACTATGGCTACACCTTC. Translating it yields CASRLTGNYGYTF.